This T cell receptor (beta chain) was profiled in a study of blood T cell repertoires in COVID-19. The repertoire was sequenced with immunoSEQ multiplex PCR; TCRdb's copy has only in-frame clones and lacks some. The table lists about 140,000 clones, roughly 80% of them singletons, with roughly 8.9% in the top ten. This CDR3 comprises 12 residues. V gave up 5 bases and J gave up 7 bases, with 9 bases separating them. The chain combines TRBV12-3 or TRBV12-4 with TRBJ1-3; D is undetermined. The specimen was peripheral blood. This TCR was sampled from a woman in her 50s with active or convalescent COVID-19. CDR3 bases: TGTGCCAGCAGTCCATACCGGAACACCATATATTTT. It codes for CASSPYRNTIYF.